This T cell receptor beta chain was profiled in a study of human thymus T cells. Findings and caveats of the study: Repertoires from thymus and blood appeared to show biased V and J gene usage.

A note on this clone: The antigen remains unidentified.

Donors were healthy Finnish babies undergoing corrective operations for congenital heart defects. During surgery, about 0.5-1 mL peripheral blood was drawn from four of eight donors. Sequenced by immunoSEQ multiplex PCR; TCRdb stores in-frame clones only, minus some. The sample shows 40,000 to 45,000 clones, about 93% of them seen only once. The germline V gene encodes CDR1 LNHDA and CDR2 SQIVND (reference sequence). V lost 4 bases and J lost 5; bases outside the gene matches: 3. The CDR3 is made up of 13 amino acids. The sequenced sample consisted of blood. This sequence originates from a boy younger than two with a congenital heart defect but otherwise immunologically healthy. The rearrangement joins TRBV19 to TRBJ2-3, with 7 bases aligning to TRBD1. The CDR3 loop is CASSRHRGDTQYF. For the CDR3, the DNA is TGTGCCAGTAGTAGACACAGGGGAGATACGCAGTATTTT.